These 31 T cell receptor beta chains share one sample of origin, sequenced in a study of cytomegalovirus exposure and HLA in healthy donors. It was with 60 Vbeta and 13 Jbeta primers that the PCR ran. TCRdb's table, derived via immunoSEQ multiplex PCR, lists solely in-frame clones and lacks some. This table has over 85,000 clones, 67% appearing once. Sequencing input: PBMCs. Receptors originate from a man aged 30-40 years in good health and CMV-seronegative.

This rearrangement joins TRBV4-1 to TRBJ1-1, with 7 bases matching TRBD1. Germline loops: CDR1 MGHRA, CDR2 YSYEKL. The CDR3 consists of 15 residues. V lost 3 bases and J lost 0; bases outside the gene matches: 4. As DNA, the CDR3 is TGCGCCAGCAGCCACAGACAGGGTATGAACACTGAAGCTTTCTTT. Its translation is CASSHRQGMNTEAFF.

The CDR3 DNA reads as TGTGCCAGCAGCTCGAGAGGACAGGGCTCGAACGAGCAGTACTTC. This encodes CASSSRGQGSNEQYF. The chain combines TRBV7-9 with TRBJ2-7, with 8 bases fitting TRBD1. Trimming removed 4 bases from V and 5 bases from J; junction bases left unmatched: 10. The CDR3 is 15 amino acids. CDR1 and CDR2 (germline): SEHNR, FQNEAQ (reference sequence). The variable domain in full, completed from reference TRBV7-9 and TRBJ2-7, reads DTGVSQNPRHKITKRGQNVTFRCDPISEHNRLYWYRQTLGQGPEFLTYFQNEAQLEKSRLLSDRFSAERPKGSFSTLEIQRTEQGDSAMYLCASSSRGQGSNEQYFGPGTRLTVT.

This chain uses TRBV10-3 with TRBJ1-1, with D uncertain. CDR1 ENHRY and CDR2 SYGVKD come from the germline V gene. This CDR3 contains 13 residues. V was trimmed by 6 bases and J by 1 base, leaving 9 bases between them. Written as DNA, the CDR3 is TGTGCCATCAGGCCCAACTCGAACACTGAAGCTTTCTTT. It encodes CAIRPNSNTEAFF.

The chain has TRBV18 and TRBJ1-2; TRBD1 matches 10 bases. Germline V CDR1 and CDR2: KGHSH, LQKENI. The CDR3 loop spans 17 amino acids. V was clipped by 4 bases and J by 4 bases; unmatched bases: 12. The CDR3: CASSLRGTGEGGYGYTF. DNA for the CDR3: TGTGCCAGCTCACTACGAGGGACAGGGGAAGGGGGCTATGGCTACACCTTC.

The chain uses TRBV21-1 and TRBJ2-7; TRBD1 was called by the table and not checked on the DNA. TRBV21-1 has pseudogene status. The CDR3 has 13 amino acids. CDR3 protein: CASSRDSYYEQYF. Here the CDR3 DNA reads TGTGCCAGCAGTAGAGACAGTTACTACGAGCAGTACTTC.

This chain uses TRBV15 with TRBJ2-3; D is perhaps TRBD2 (5 bases). V was cut by 9 bases and J by 0 bases, with 13 bases left in between. CDR1 and CDR2 from the germline V gene are LNHNV and YYDKDF (reference sequence). The CDR3 totals 14 residues. CDR3 DNA sequence: TGTGCCACTGGCGTCGGGGAAAGCACAGATACGCAGTATTTT. As protein: CATGVGESTDTQYF.

The CDR3 bases are TGTGCCAGCAGCTTGAGGGGGTTGGGAGAGACCCAGTACTTC. It translates to CASSLRGLGETQYF. V usage is TRBV5-6 and J usage is TRBJ2-5; tentative D call: TRBD1 (6 bases). Trimming stripped 1 base from V and 4 bases from J, with 11 bases between. Per germline, CDR1 SGHDT and CDR2 YYEEEE. This CDR3 is 14 amino acids long.

V usage is TRBV2 and J usage is TRBJ1-1; perhaps TRBD1 as D (5 bases). The germline CDR1 and CDR2 sequences are SNHLY and FYNNEI. Trimming shortened V by 6 bases and J by 4 bases, and 21 bases separated the two germline ends. The CDR3 extends over 16 amino acids. The CDR3 sequence is CASRVGQGRGGTEAFF. The DNA for the CDR3 is TGTGCCAGCAGGGTCGGACAAGGCCGGGGAGGCACTGAAGCTTTCTTT.

The chain carries TRBV30 and TRBJ1-1; a weak D match, TRBD1 (5 bases). V was pared by 3 bases and J by 2 bases, with 10 bases between. This CDR3 is built from 13 residues. Germline CDR1 is GTSNPN and CDR2 is SVGIG (reference sequence). CDR3 loop: CAWRYRFNTEAFF. CDR3 coding DNA: TGTGCCTGGAGGTACAGGTTTAACACTGAAGCTTTCTTT.

The chain employs TRBV7-6 and TRBJ1-4; D gene uncertain. Trimming removed 3 bases at V and 10 bases at J, with 9 bases between. The CDR3 totals 12 residues. Germline V gene lookup returns CDR1 SGHVS and CDR2 FNYEAQ. CDR3 amino acids: CASSFQAGKLFF. CDR3 DNA: TGTGCCAGCAGCTTTCAGGCGGGAAAACTGTTTTTT.

The chain uses TRBV7-2 and TRBJ1-2, with 9 positions matching TRBD1. Trimming removed 5 bases from V and 7 bases from J; junction bases left unmatched: 2. CDR3 length: 12 residues. Germline V CDR1 and CDR2: SGHTA, FQGNSA. CDR3: CASSTDRGGYTF. In DNA, the CDR3 is TGTGCCAGCAGCACGGACAGGGGTGGCTACACCTTC.

V gene TRBV9 combines with J gene TRBJ2-1; TRBD2 aligns across 13 bases. V trimming: 3 bases; J trimming: 5 bases; junction bases outside the gene matches: 5. Germline loops: CDR1 SGDLS, CDR2 YYNGEE. The CDR3 is 16 amino acids. The CDR3 here is CASSDRTSGSHNEQFF. DNA of the CDR3: TGTGCCAGCAGCGACAGGACTAGCGGGAGCCACAATGAGCAGTTCTTC.

This rearrangement joins TRBV19 to TRBJ2-5; 11 bases map to TRBD2. The CDR3 covers 15 residues. Germline assignment: CDR1 LNHDA and CDR2 SQIVND (reference sequence). With V trimmed by 5 bases and J by 8 bases, 10 bases remained unmatched. The CDR3, as DNA: TGTGCCAGTAGTCCCCGACTAGCGGGGTGGGAAACCCAGTACTTC. This codes for CASSPRLAGWETQYF.

This chain connects TRBV28 to TRBJ1-1; perhaps TRBD1 as D (6 bases). With 2 bases removed from V and 3 bases from J, the gap between germline ends came to 13 bases. CDR1 is MDHEN, CDR2 SYDVKM, per germline. The CDR3 runs 15 residues. The CDR3 region has the DNA TGTGCCAGCAGTTTAGCCCCTAAGGGGGACACTGAAGCTTTCTTT. It is translated as CASSLAPKGDTEAFF.

The chain recombines TRBV29-1 with TRBJ1-1; D is uncertain. Germline V CDR1 and CDR2: SQVTM, ANQGSEA. The CDR3 length is 12 residues. Trimming took off 7 bases at V and 1 base at J, with 10 bases between the two ends. The CDR3 region has the DNA TGCAGCGCCCTTCGGGAGAACACTGAAGCTTTCTTT. Translation: CSALRENTEAFF. The variable domain in full, with the rest retrieved from reference TRBV29-1 and TRBJ1-1, is SAVISQKPSRDICQRGTSLTIQCQVDSQVTMMFWYRQQPGQSLTLIATANQGSEATYESGFVIDKFPISRPNLTFSTLTVSNMSPEDSSIYLCSALRENTEAFFGQGTRLTVV.

Points on this clone: One junction end disagrees with the germline gene, perhaps due to a read error. The chain combines TRBV2 with TRBJ2-7, with 7 bases fitting TRBD1. The CDR3 extends over 15 amino acids. CDR1 is SNHLY and CDR2 is FYNNEI in the germline V gene. In DNA, the CDR3 is TGTGCCAGCAGAGAAGACAGGGTCGTCACCTACGAGCAGTACTTC. Its translation: CASREDRVVTYEQYF.

This clone showed up just a few times. The J gene is TRBJ1-2, the V gene TRBV7-9; unclear D gene. This CDR3 comprises 13 residues. Germline CDR1 reads SEHNR; CDR2 reads FQNEAQ (reference sequence). Trimming took off 5 bases at V and 9 bases at J, with 16 bases between the two ends. The CDR3 loop is CASSLWTVVSYTF. The CDR3 nucleotides are TGTGCCAGCAGCCTATGGACTGTCGTGAGCTACACCTTC.

The chain combines TRBV6-6 with TRBJ1-2; 8 bases are shared with TRBD1. Germline CDR1 MNHNY, CDR2 SVGAGI (reference sequence). Trimming at V came to 4 bases and at J to 4 bases, leaving 8 bases not matched to a gene. This CDR3 region has 15 residues. The CDR3 region is CASSWGTGSPYGYTF. The CDR3 DNA sequence: TGTGCCAGCAGTTGGGGGACAGGAAGCCCCTATGGCTACACCTTC.

The rearrangement joins TRBV28 to TRBJ1-1; D gene uncertain. This CDR3 is built from 12 residues. Looked up from germline, CDR1 is MDHEN and CDR2 is SYDVKM. V gave up 3 bases and J gave up 0 bases, with 2 bases separating them. CDR3 nucleotides: TGTGCCAGCAGTTTCGTGAACACTGAAGCTTTCTTT. This gives the protein CASSFVNTEAFF. Using reference TRBV28 and TRBJ1-1 for the parts outside the CDR3, the full variable domain is DVKVTQSSRYLVKRTGEKVFLECVQDMDHENMFWYRQDPGLGLRLIYFSYDVKMKEKGDIPEGYSVSREKKERFSLILESASTNQTSMYLCASSFVNTEAFFGQGTRLTVV.

J is TRBJ2-2 and V is TRBV6-1; 9 bases align to TRBD1. V was clipped by 4 bases and J by 4 bases; unmatched bases: 7. CDR1 MNHNS and CDR2 SASEGT come from the germline V gene. CDR3 size: 16 residues. The CDR3 sequence: CASSVQGAMGTGELFF. The CDR3 DNA is TGTGCCAGCAGTGTACAGGGGGCGATGGGCACCGGGGAGCTGTTTTTT.

This clone has a single count. The chain uses TRBV5-1 and TRBJ1-2, with D possibly TRBD1 on 5 matching bases. CDR1 and CDR2 (germline): SGHRS, YFSETQ. Trimming took 2 bases from V and 4 from J, leaving 9 bases between them. CDR3 length: 13 amino acids. CDR3 region: CASSFQGSYGYTF. CDR3 coding DNA: TGCGCCAGCAGCTTCCAGGGAAGCTATGGCTACACCTTC.

This clone was seen more than once but under ten times. V and J are TRBV7-9 and TRBJ1-5, with D hard to call. Germline V gives CDR1 SEHNR, CDR2 FQNEAQ (reference sequence). The CDR3 contains 14 residues. Trimming stripped 5 bases from V and 0 bases from J, with 8 bases between. The CDR3 region is CASSPPGSNQPQHF. CDR3 sequence (DNA): TGTGCCAGCAGCCCCCCGGGTAGCAATCAGCCCCAGCATTTT. Full variable domain (remainder filled in from reference TRBV7-9 and TRBJ1-5): DTGVSQNPRHKITKRGQNVTFRCDPISEHNRLYWYRQTLGQGPEFLTYFQNEAQLEKSRLLSDRFSAERPKGSFSTLEIQRTEQGDSAMYLCASSPPGSNQPQHFGDGTRLSIL.

This chain connects TRBV9 to TRBJ2-7; 8 nucleotides match TRBD1. The CDR3 spans 14 residues. CDR1 and CDR2 (germline): SGDLS, YYNGEE. The V segment lost 4 bases and the J segment 3 bases; nucleotides outside the gene matches: 6. The CDR3 DNA reads TGTGCCAGCAGCATTCAGGGGGCGAACTACGAGCAGTACTTC. As protein: CASSIQGANYEQYF.

The chain employs TRBV5-6 and TRBJ2-1; a weak D match, TRBD2 (6 bases). V lost 2 bases and J 3 bases, leaving 9 bases between the germline ends. The germline V gene encodes CDR1 SGHDT and CDR2 YYEEEE. The CDR3 has 14 residues. Here the CDR3 reads CASSFGGNYNEQFF. The CDR3 bases are TGTGCCAGCAGCTTCGGGGGTAACTACAATGAGCAGTTCTTC.

V gene TRBV19 combines with J gene TRBJ1-2, with D maybe TRBD1 (5 bases). This CDR3 has 13 amino acids. Germline V gives CDR1 LNHDA, CDR2 SQIVND (reference sequence). V shed 1 base and J shed 4 bases, with 7 bases lying between them. The CDR3 region is CASSIGQTYGYTF. CDR3 nucleotide sequence: TGTGCCAGTAGTATAGGACAGACCTATGGCTACACCTTC.

The rearrangement links TRBV7-9 to TRBJ2-3; 13 bases fit TRBD2. Per germline, CDR1 SEHNR and CDR2 FQNEAQ (reference sequence). The CDR3 totals 18 residues. V lost 4 bases to trimming and J lost 0 bases; unmatched junction nucleotides: 7. The CDR3 loop is CASSSTRLAGGSTDTQYF. In DNA form, the CDR3 reads TGTGCCAGCAGCTCGACCCGACTAGCGGGGGGCAGCACAGATACGCAGTATTTT.

V and J are TRBV9 and TRBJ1-4; 7 nucleotides align to TRBD1. The CDR3 contains 18 residues. Germline V gives CDR1 SGDLS, CDR2 YYNGEE. Trimming at V came to 2 bases and at J to 5 bases, leaving 15 bases not matched to a gene. The CDR3 sequence is CASSVGGRGFAGNEKLFF. CDR3 coding DNA: TGTGCCAGCAGCGTCGGTGGCAGGGGGTTCGCGGGGAATGAAAAACTGTTTTTT.

This clone was seen a single time. J is TRBJ1-5 and V is TRBV4-1; unclear D gene. This CDR3 is 15 amino acids long. Germline CDR1 MGHRA, CDR2 YSYEKL. V was cut by 1 base and J by 0 bases, with 7 bases left in between. This chain's CDR3 is CASSQGDYSNQPQHF. DNA for the CDR3: TGCGCCAGCAGCCAAGGAGACTATAGCAATCAGCCCCAGCATTTT.

The chain has TRBV5-1 and TRBJ2-2, with TRBD1 matching 7 bases. Germline V gene sequence: CDR1 SGHRS, CDR2 YFSETQ. V trimming: 7 bases; J trimming: 4 bases; junction bases outside the gene matches: 7. The CDR3 consists of 14 residues. CDR3 nucleotide sequence: TGCGCCAGCGGTAGACAGGGAAGCACCGGGGAGCTGTTTTTT. This translates into CASGRQGSTGELFF.

V gene TRBV19 combines with J gene TRBJ1-1, with D unresolved. The CDR3 contains 15 residues. Trimming left V 7 bases short and J 2 bases short, with 17 bases between. CDR1 is LNHDA and CDR2 is SQIVND in the germline V gene (reference sequence). The CDR3 sequence: CASISMRLSNTEAFF. CDR3 DNA sequence: TGTGCCAGTATCTCTATGAGACTATCTAACACTGAAGCTTTCTTT.

Only a few counts were recorded for this clone. The chain couples TRBV2 to TRBJ1-5; the D gene is possibly TRBD1 (6 bases). Germline values: CDR1 SNHLY, CDR2 FYNNEI. Trimming pared 1 base from V and 4 bases from J, leaving 17 bases between. The CDR3 extends over 17 amino acids. The CDR3 spells CASSEGGGRQANQPQHF. In DNA, the CDR3 is TGTGCCAGCAGTGAAGGGGGGGGTAGACAGGCTAATCAGCCCCAGCATTTT.